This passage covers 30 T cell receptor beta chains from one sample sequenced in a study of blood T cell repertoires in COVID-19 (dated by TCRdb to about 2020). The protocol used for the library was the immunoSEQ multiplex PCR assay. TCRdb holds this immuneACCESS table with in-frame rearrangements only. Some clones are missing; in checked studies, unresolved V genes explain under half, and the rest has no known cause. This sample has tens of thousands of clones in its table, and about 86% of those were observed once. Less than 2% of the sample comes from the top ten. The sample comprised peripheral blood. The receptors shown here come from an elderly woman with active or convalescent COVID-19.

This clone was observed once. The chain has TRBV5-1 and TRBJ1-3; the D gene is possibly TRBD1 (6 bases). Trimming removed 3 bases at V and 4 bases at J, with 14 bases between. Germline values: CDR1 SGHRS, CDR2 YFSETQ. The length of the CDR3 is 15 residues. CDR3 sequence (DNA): TGCGCCAGCAGCTCCCAACAGGGAATCGGAAACACCATATATTTT. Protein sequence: CASSSQQGIGNTIYF.

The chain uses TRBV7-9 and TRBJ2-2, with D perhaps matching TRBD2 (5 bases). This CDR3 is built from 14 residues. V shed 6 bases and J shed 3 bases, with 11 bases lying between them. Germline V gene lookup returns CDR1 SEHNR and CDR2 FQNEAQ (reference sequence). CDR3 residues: CASRGEGDTGELFF. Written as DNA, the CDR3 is TGTGCCAGCAGAGGAGAGGGCGACACCGGGGAGCTGTTTTTT.

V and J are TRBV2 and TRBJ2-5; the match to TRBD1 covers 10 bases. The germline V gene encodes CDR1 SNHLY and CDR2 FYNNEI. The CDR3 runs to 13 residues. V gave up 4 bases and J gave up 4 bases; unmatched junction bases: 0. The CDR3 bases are TGTGCCAGCAGTGGGACAGGGGGAGAGACCCAGTACTTC. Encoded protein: CASSGTGGETQYF.

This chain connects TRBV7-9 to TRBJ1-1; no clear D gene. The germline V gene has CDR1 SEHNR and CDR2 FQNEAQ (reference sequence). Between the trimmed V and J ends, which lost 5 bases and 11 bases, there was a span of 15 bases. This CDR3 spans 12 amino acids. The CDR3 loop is CASSVGNSPAFF. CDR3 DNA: TGTGCCAGCAGCGTAGGAAATAGCCCGGCTTTCTTT.

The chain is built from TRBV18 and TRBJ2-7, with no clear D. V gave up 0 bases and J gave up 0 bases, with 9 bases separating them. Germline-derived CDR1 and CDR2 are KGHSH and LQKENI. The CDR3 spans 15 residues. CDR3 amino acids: CASSPPSAASYEQYF. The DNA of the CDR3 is TGTGCCAGCTCACCACCCAGCGCCGCCTCCTACGAGCAGTACTTC. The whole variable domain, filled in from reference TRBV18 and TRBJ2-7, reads NAGVMQNPRHLVRRRGQEARLRCSPMKGHSHVYWYRQLPEEGLKFMVYLQKENIIDESGMPKERFSAEFPKEGPSILRIQQVVRGDSAAYFCASSPPSAASYEQYFGPGTRLTVT.

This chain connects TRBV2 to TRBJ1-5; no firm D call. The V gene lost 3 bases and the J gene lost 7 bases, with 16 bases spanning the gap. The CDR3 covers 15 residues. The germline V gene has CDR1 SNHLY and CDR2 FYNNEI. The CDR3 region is CASSDGQALTQPQHF. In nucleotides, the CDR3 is TGTGCCAGCAGTGATGGTCAGGCCCTAACCCAGCCCCAGCATTTT.

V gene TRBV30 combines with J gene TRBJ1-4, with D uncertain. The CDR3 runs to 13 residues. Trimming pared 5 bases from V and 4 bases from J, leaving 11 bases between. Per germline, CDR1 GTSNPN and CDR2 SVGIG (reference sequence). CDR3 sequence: CAWAGLRNEKLFF. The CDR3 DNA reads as TGTGCCTGGGCGGGTTTGCGTAATGAAAAACTGTTTTTT.

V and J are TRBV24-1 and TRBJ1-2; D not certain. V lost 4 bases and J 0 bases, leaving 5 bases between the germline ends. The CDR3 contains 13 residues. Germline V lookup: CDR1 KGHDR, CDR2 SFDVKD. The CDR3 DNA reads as TGTGCCACCAGTGAGGGAGCTAACTATGGCTACACCTTC. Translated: CATSEGANYGYTF.

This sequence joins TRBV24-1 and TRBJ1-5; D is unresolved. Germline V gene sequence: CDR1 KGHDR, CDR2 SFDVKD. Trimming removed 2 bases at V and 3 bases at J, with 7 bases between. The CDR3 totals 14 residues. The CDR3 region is CATSDSYSNQPQHF. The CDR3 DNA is TGTGCCACCAGTGATTCTTATTCCAATCAGCCCCAGCATTTT.

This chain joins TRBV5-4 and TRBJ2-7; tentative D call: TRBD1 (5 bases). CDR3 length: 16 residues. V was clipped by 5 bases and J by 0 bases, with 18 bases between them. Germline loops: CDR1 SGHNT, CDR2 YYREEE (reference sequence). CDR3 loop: CASSLERGPNSYEQYF. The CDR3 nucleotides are TGTGCCAGCAGTCTGGAAAGGGGCCCCAACTCCTACGAGCAGTACTTC.

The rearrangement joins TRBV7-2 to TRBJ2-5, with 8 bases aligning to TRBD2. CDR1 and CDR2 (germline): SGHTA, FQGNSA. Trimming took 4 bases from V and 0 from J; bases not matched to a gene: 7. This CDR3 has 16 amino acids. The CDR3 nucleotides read TGTGCCAGCAGCTCCGGGGGGGGACTGTACCAAGAGACCCAGTACTTC. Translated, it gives CASSSGGGLYQETQYF.

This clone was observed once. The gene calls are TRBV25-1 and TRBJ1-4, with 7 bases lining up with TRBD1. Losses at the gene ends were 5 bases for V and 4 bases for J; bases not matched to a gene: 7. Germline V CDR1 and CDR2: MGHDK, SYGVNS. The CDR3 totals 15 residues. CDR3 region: CASSWGQSLNEKLFF. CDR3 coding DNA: TGTGCCAGCAGTTGGGGACAGAGCCTTAATGAAAAACTGTTTTTT.

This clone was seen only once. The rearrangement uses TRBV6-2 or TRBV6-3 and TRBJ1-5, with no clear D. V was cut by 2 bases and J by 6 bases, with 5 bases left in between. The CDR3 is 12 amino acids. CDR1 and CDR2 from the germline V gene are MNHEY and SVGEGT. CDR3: CASSYNSQPQHF. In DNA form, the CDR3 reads TGTGCCAGCAGTTACAACAGTCAGCCCCAGCATTTT.

The CDR3 sequence is CASSLRGSSYNEQFF. The CDR3 DNA reads as TGTGCCAGCAGCCTAAGGGGAAGCTCCTACAATGAGCAGTTCTTC. V and J are TRBV14 and TRBJ2-1; tentative D call: TRBD1 (5 bases). From germline, CDR1 is SGHDN and CDR2 FVKESK. Trimming cost V 4 bases and J 0 bases, with 10 bases left between them. The CDR3 spans 15 residues. Based on the CDR3 plus reference TRBV14 and TRBJ2-1, the full variable domain is EAGVTQFPSHSVIEKGQTVTLRCDPISGHDNLYWYRRVMGKEIKFLLHFVKESKQDESGMPNNRFLAERTGGTYSTLKVQPAELEDSGVYFCASSLRGSSYNEQFFGPGTRLTVL.

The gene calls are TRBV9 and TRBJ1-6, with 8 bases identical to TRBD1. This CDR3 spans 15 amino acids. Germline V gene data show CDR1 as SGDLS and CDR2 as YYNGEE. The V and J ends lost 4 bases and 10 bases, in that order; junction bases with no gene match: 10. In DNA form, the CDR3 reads TGTGCCAGCAGCTCAATTCGGACAGGGCAATCACCCCTCCACTTT. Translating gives CASSSIRTGQSPLHF. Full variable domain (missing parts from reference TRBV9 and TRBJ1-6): DSGVTQTPKHLITATGQRVTLRCSPRSGDLSVYWYQQSLDQGLQFLIQYYNGEERAKGNILERFSAQQFPDLHSELNLSSLELGDSALYFCASSSIRTGQSPLHFGNGTRLTVT.

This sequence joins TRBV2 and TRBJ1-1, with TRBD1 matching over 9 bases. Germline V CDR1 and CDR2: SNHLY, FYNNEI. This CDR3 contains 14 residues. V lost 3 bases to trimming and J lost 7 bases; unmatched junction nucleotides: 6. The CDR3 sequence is CASSDITGGGEAFF. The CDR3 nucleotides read TGTGCCAGCAGTGACATAACAGGGGGCGGTGAAGCTTTCTTT. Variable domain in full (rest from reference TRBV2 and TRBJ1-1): EPEVTQTPSHQVTQMGQEVILRCVPISNHLYFYWYRQILGQKVEFLVSFYNNEISEKSEIFDDQFSVERPDGSNFTLKIRSTKLEDSAMYFCASSDITGGGEAFFGQGTRLTVV.

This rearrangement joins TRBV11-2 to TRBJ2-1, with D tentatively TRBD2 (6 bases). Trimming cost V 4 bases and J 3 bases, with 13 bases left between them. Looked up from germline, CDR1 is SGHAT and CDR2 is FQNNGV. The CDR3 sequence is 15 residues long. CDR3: CASSSRDSDYNEQFF. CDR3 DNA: TGTGCCAGCAGCTCGCGGGACTCCGACTACAATGAGCAGTTCTTC.

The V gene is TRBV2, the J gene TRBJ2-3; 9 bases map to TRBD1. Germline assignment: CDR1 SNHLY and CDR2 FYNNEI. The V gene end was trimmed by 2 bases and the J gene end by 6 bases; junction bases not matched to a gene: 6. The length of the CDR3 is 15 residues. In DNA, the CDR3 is TGTGCCAGCAGTGAAAACGAACAGGGGGCTGATACGCAGTATTTT. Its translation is CASSENEQGADTQYF.

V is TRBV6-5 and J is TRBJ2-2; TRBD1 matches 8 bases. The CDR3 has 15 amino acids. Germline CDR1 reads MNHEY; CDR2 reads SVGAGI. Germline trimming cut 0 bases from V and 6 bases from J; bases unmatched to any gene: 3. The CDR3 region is CASSYSNRGAGELFF. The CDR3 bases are TGTGCCAGCAGTTACTCGAACAGGGGGGCCGGGGAGCTGTTTTTT.

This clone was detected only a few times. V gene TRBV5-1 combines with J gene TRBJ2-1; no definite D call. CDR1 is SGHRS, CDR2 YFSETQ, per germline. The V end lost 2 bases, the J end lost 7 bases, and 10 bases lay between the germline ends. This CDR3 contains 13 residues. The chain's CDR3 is CASSFDLLNEQFF. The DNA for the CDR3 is TGCGCCAGCAGCTTTGACTTGTTAAATGAGCAGTTCTTC. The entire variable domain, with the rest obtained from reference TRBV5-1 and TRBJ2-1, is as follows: KAGVTQTPRYLIKTRGQQVTLSCSPISGHRSVSWYQQTPGQGLQFLFEYFSETQRNKGNFPGRFSGRQFSNSRSEMNVSTLELGDSALYLCASSFDLLNEQFFGPGTRLTVL.

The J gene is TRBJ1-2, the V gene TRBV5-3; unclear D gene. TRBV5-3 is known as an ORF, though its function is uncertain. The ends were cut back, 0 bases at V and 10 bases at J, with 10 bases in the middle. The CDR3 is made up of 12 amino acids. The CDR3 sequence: CARSLGHPNYTF. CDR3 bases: TGTGCCAGAAGCTTGGGACACCCCAACTACACCTTC.

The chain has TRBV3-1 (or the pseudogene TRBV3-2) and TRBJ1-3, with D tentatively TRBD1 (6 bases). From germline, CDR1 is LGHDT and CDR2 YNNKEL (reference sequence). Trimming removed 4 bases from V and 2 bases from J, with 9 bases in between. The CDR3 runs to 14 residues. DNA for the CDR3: TGTGCCAGCAGCCCTTCAGGGGCTGGAAACACCATATATTTT. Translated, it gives CASSPSGAGNTIYF.

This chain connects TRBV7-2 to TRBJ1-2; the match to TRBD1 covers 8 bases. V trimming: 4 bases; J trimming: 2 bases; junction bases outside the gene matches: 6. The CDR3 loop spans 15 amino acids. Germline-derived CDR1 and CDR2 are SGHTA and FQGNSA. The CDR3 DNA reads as TGTGCCAGCAGCTCAGGACAGGGAGTAAACTATGGCTACACCTTC. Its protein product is CASSSGQGVNYGYTF. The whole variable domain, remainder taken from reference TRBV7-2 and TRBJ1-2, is GAGVSQSPSNKVTEKGKDVELRCDPISGHTALYWYRQSLGQGLEFLIYFQGNSAPDKSGLPSDRFSAERTGGSVSTLTIQRTQQEDSAVYLCASSSGQGVNYGYTFGSGTRLTVV.

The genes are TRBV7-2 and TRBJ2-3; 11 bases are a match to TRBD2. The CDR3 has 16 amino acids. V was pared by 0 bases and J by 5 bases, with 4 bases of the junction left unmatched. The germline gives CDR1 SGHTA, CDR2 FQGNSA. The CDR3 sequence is CASSLAASGGQDTQYF. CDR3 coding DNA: TGTGCCAGCAGCTTAGCGGCTAGCGGGGGGCAAGATACGCAGTATTTT.

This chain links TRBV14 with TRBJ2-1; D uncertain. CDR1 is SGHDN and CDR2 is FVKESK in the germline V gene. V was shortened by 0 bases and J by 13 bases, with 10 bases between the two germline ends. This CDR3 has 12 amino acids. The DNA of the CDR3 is TGTGCCAGCAGCCAAGATTTCGTAATCCAGTTCTTC. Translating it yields CASSQDFVIQFF.

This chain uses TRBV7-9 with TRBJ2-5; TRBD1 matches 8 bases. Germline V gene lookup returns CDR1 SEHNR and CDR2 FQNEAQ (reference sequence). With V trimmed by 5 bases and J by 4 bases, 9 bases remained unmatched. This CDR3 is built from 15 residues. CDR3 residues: CASSRPRTGGETQYF. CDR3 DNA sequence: TGTGCCAGCAGCCGACCCCGAACAGGGGGAGAGACCCAGTACTTC.

Here the CDR3 DNA reads TGTGCCAGCAGCTTGTTACAGGGGTCTGGAAACACCATATATTTT. This encodes CASSLLQGSGNTIYF. This rearrangement joins TRBV7-9 to TRBJ1-3, with TRBD1 matching over 7 bases. The CDR3 runs 15 residues. With V trimmed by 3 bases and J by 1 base, 3 bases remained unmatched. Germline V gives CDR1 SEHNR, CDR2 FQNEAQ (reference sequence).

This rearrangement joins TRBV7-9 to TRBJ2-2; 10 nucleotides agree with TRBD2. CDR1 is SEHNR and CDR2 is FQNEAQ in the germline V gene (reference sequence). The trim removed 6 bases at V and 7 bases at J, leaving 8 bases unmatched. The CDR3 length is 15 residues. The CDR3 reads CASRPLAGDGGELFF. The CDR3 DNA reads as TGTGCCAGCAGACCTCTAGCGGGAGACGGCGGGGAGCTGTTTTTT. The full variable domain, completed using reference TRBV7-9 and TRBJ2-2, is DTGVSQNPRHKITKRGQNVTFRCDPISEHNRLYWYRQTLGQGPEFLTYFQNEAQLEKSRLLSDRFSAERPKGSFSTLEIQRTEQGDSAMYLCASRPLAGDGGELFFGEGSRLTVL.

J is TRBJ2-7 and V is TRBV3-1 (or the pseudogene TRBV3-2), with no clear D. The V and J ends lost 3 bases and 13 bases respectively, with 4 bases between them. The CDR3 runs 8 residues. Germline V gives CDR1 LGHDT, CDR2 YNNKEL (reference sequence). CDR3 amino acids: CASSHVYF. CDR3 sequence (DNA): TGTGCCAGCAGCCACGTTTACTTC.

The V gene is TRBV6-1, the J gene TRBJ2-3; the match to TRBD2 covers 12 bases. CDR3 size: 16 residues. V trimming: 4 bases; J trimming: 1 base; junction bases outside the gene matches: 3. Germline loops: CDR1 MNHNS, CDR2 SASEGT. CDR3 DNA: TGTGCCAGCAGTGCGACTAGCGGGGGTCGCACAGATACGCAGTATTTT. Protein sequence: CASSATSGGRTDTQYF.